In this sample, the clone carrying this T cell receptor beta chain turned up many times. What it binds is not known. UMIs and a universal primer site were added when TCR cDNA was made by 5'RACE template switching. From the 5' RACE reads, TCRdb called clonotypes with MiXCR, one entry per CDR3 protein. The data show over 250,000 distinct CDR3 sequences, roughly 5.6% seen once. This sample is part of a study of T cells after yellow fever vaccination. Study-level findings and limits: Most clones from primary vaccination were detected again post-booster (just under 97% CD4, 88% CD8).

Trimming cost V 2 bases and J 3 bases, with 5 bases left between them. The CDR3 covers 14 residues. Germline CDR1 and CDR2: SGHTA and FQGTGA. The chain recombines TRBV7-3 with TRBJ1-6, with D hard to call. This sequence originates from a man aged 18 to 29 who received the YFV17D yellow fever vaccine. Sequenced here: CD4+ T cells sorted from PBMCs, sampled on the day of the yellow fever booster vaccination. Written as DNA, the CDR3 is TGTGCCAGCAGCTTAGCAGGCTATAATTCACCCCTCCACTTT. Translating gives CASSLAGYNSPLHF.